A single T cell receptor (beta chain) is shown here with its context. The antigen remains unidentified. A few pembrolizumab responders had their TCRs sequenced. These data belong to a study of PD-1 blockade in mismatch repair-deficient tumors. Sequencing used immunoSEQ multiplex PCR; TCRdb keeps in-frame clones, though not all of them. This sample yields 100,000 to 150,000 clones, of which around 83% are seen a single time; approximately 15% belongs to the top ten. Study results and limitations: After pembrolizumab, tumor-resident clones rose rapidly, then generally contracted before radiologic responses.

Sequencing was performed on peripheral blood, taken 44 weeks after starting pembrolizumab. The receptor's source is an adult with mismatch repair-deficient cancer.

CDR3 nucleotide sequence: TGTGCCAGCAGCCAAGATAAGGGGGCGGGAGGAGAGACCCAGTACTTC. It is translated as CASSQDKGAGGETQYF. This chain uses TRBV11-2 with TRBJ2-5; possibly TRBD2 for D (8 bases). Germline CDR1 and CDR2: SGHAT and FQNNGV. The CDR3 is 16 residues long. Between the trimmed V and J ends, which lost 5 bases and 4 bases, there was a span of 20 bases. The full variable domain, completed using reference TRBV11-2 and TRBJ2-5, is EAGVAQSPRYKIIEKRQSVAFWCNPISGHATLYWYQQILGQGPKLLIQFQNNGVVDDSQLPKDRFSAERLKGVDSTLKIQPAKLEDSAVYLCASSQDKGAGGETQYFGPGTRLLVL.